This TCR beta chain came from a study of CD8 T cells in ankylosing spondylitis. Germline V gives CDR1 SGHTA, CDR2 FQGNSA. Trimming took off 8 bases at V and 3 bases at J, with 10 bases between the two ends. This CDR3 is built from 13 residues. This clonotype showed up just a few times. Its cognate antigen is unknown. Libraries of TCR beta came from quantitative 5'-RACE with molecular barcodes. TCRdb called the 5' RACE reads again in MiXCR, with one record for every CDR3 protein. In the table there are 800,000 to 900,000 distinct CDR3 sequences, approximately 12% of which are singletons. Overall study results and limits: Disease-linked clones reportedly concentrated significantly in matched ankylosing spondylitis synovial fluid. One TCR beta motif, made up of roughly 8 highly homologous variants, appeared characteristic of ankylosing spondylitis blood. Peripheral blood held disease-linked clones only at relatively low frequency, and these were CD8+.

The sample consisted of blood, either unsorted or a sorted T cell fraction (not recorded which). The chain carries TRBV7-2 and TRBJ1-4; D is perhaps TRBD1 (5 bases). The origin of this receptor is a male donor with ankylosing spondylitis. The CDR3 coding sequence is TGTGCCAGCCAACGGGGGGCTAATGAAAAACTGTTTTTT. Its translation: CASQRGANEKLFF.